This entry lists 8 T cell receptor beta chains sequenced from one sample in a study of blood T cell repertoires in COVID-19. Clones were read by immunoSEQ multiplex PCR, and TCRdb kept only the in-frame ones, dropping some. The sample contains 170,000 or so clones, about 83% of which appear only once. Sequenced material: peripheral blood. Receptor source: a human donor in a cohort sampled during active COVID-19.

Concerning this clone itself: Sequence at one end of the junction differs from germline and may be a read error. This chain connects TRBV27 to TRBJ1-5; D possibly corresponds to TRBD1 (6 bases). CDR1 and CDR2 (germline): MNHEY, SMNVEV (reference sequence). The CDR3 has 15 residues. The CDR3 region is CASTLEGGTDQPQHF. The CDR3, as DNA: TGTGCCAGCACTTTAGAGGGGGGGACTGATCAGCCCCAGCATTTT.

The J gene is TRBJ2-7, the V gene TRBV19; weak D call: TRBD2 (5 bases). Per germline, CDR1 LNHDA and CDR2 SQIVND (reference sequence). The CDR3 is 17 amino acids. Deletions cut 2 bases from V and 3 bases from J, with 20 bases between. This chain's CDR3 is CASSIQFEGATIYEQYF. DNA of the CDR3: TGTGCCAGTAGTATACAATTTGAGGGAGCTACCATCTACGAGCAGTACTTC.

The rearrangement uses TRBV7-2 and TRBJ1-2; the D gene is possibly TRBD1 (6 bases). Deletions cut 1 base from V and 6 bases from J, with 15 bases between. CDR3 length: 15 residues. Germline lookup yields CDR1 SGHTA and CDR2 FQGNSA. CDR3 residues: CASSLVGRGGDGYTF. DNA for the CDR3: TGTGCCAGCAGCTTAGTCGGCAGGGGAGGGGATGGCTACACCTTC.

The chain carries TRBV11-2 and TRBJ2-1; D is ambiguous. CDR1 and CDR2 (germline): SGHAT, FQNNGV. The V end lost 5 bases, the J end lost 0 bases, and 11 bases lay between the germline ends. CDR3 length: 15 residues. The CDR3 nucleotides are TGTGCCAGCAGCCTCGGAGCAGCCTCCTACAATGAGCAGTTCTTC. This codes for CASSLGAASYNEQFF.

As to this clone: The sample contains more than one DNA sequence encoding this CDR3. The chain carries TRBV4-1 and TRBJ1-5; a possible D gene is TRBD1 (6 bases). The CDR3 has 14 residues. V lost 0 bases, J lost 4 bases, and 7 bases lay in between. Germline CDR1 MGHRA, CDR2 YSYEKL. CDR3 bases: TGCGCCAGCAGCCAAGACAGGGGAAATCAGCCCCAGCATTTT. It specifies CASSQDRGNQPQHF.

This clone was detected only once. The chain combines TRBV3-1 (or the pseudogene TRBV3-2) with TRBJ2-7; TRBD2 is a possible D gene (7 bases). V was trimmed by 3 bases and J by 5 bases, leaving 17 bases between them. The germline gives CDR1 LGHDT, CDR2 YNNKEL (reference sequence). The CDR3 loop spans 15 amino acids. The CDR3 DNA reads as TGTGCCAGCAGCCAGTGGGGGGGCACTAAGGACGAGCAGTACTTC. This codes for CASSQWGGTKDEQYF.

This chain uses TRBV2 with TRBJ2-7; 9 nucleotides align to TRBD1. V trimming: 6 bases; J trimming: 3 bases; junction bases outside the gene matches: 6. Germline assignment: CDR1 SNHLY and CDR2 FYNNEI. The CDR3 is made up of 14 amino acids. The CDR3 region is CASRGDREYYEQYF. Written as DNA, the CDR3 is TGTGCCAGCAGGGGGGACAGGGAGTACTACGAGCAGTACTTC.

V and J are TRBV28 and TRBJ2-5; 12 bases line up with TRBD2. The junction had 8 bases not matched to a gene; V was cut back by 6 bases and J by 12 bases. The length of the CDR3 is 13 residues. Germline-derived CDR1 and CDR2 are MDHEN and SYDVKM. The CDR3: CASRPPGLAGKYF. The CDR3 DNA reads as TGTGCCAGCAGACCCCCCGGACTAGCGGGAAAGTACTTC.